This TCR beta chain was recovered during a study of T cell changes during pregnancy in multiple sclerosis (dated by TCRdb to the late 2010s). At the level of the whole study: In women with multiple sclerosis, the researchers looked at how the T cell repertoire shifted as pregnancy progressed.

V drops 5 bases and J drops 0 bases, leaving 13 bases in between. Per the germline V gene (reference sequence), SEHNR is the CDR1 and FQNEAQ is the CDR2. The CDR3 numbers 15 residues from cysteine through phenylalanine. Of the read, only the CDR3 DNA is kept; its 45 bases are in frame from base 1. Library construction relied on the immunoSEQ multiplex PCR assay. The immuneACCESS repertoire file appears here via TCRdb, limited to in-frame rearrangements. These files lack a portion of the clones; in checked studies, under half of the deficit traces to unresolved V genes, and the cause of the others is not known. Recorded for this sample are about 72,000 clones; 91% of them occurred a single time. The ten largest clones add up to around 0.7% of the sample. Remarks on this clone: Its antigen target is currently unknown. No much larger clone exists at a distance of one base, and base qualities are not known.

The clonotype comes from a female donor in good health, enrolled as a control in a pregnancy study. The rearrangement joined TRBV7-9 to TRBJ1-1; matching of 5 bases hints at TRBD1 as the D gene. The material sequenced was peripheral blood, taken in the third trimester of pregnancy. The DNA sequence is given as TGTGCCAGCAGCCAGCCCAGGGCGATGAACACTGAAGCTTTCTTT. Its protein product is CASSQPRAMNTEAFF.